This record covers a single T cell receptor beta chain. Its antigen is undetermined. Trimming removed 2 bases at V and 5 bases at J, with 19 bases between. The CDR3 extends over 16 amino acids. Per the germline V gene, CDR1 is SGHDT and CDR2 is YYEEEE. TCRdb used MiXCR to reprocess the reads, holding one entry per CDR3 protein. The sample has fewer than 1,000,000 distinct CDR3 sequences, 31% seen once; the top ten hold over 11%. The data are from a study of T cell repertoires in cytomegalovirus infection. As for the study in general: Peptides in the study included HLA-C-restricted and HLA-B-restricted CMV epitopes. Carrying CMV and the relevant HLA type showed in public TCR beta signatures.

Study findings and constraints: Cumulated frequencies of public TCR beta families served to identify carriers of CMV plus the relevant HLA. Dominant in the ex vivo response were TCR beta clonotypes restricted by HLA-C and specific for CMV.

The clonotype comes from a human donor in good health (CMV status not recorded). Some clones in this sample may be carry-over from other donors' samples. The chain couples TRBV5-6 to TRBJ1-1, with D maybe TRBD1 (5 bases). The sequences come from cultured CD8+ T cells from PBMCs, collected from culture after CMV antigen stimulation. CDR3 sequence: CASSLARKGRSTEAFF. CDR3 DNA: TGTGCCAGCAGCTTAGCTCGGAAGGGGCGGAGTACTGAAGCTTTCTTT.